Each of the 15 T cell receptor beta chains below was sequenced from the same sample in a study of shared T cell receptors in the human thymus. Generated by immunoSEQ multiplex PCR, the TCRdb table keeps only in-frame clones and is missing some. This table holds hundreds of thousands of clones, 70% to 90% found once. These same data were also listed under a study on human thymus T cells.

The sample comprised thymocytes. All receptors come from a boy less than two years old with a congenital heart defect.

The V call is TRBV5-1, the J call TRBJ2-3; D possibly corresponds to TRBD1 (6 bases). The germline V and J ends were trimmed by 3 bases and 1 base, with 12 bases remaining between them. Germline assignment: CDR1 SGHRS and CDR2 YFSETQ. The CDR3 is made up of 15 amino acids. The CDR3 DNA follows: TGCGCCAGCAGCTCCCAGGGGCGGGGCACAGATACGCAGTATTTT. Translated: CASSSQGRGTDTQYF. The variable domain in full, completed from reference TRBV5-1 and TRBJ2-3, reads KAGVTQTPRYLIKTRGQQVTLSCSPISGHRSVSWYQQTPGQGLQFLFEYFSETQRNKGNFPGRFSGRQFSNSRSEMNVSTLELGDSALYLCASSSQGRGTDTQYFGPGTRLTVL.

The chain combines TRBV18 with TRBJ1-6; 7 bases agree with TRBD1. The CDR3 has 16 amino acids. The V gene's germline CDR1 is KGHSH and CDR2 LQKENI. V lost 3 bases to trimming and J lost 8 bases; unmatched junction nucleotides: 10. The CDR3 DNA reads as TGTGCCAGCTCACCCCCTCCGGGACAGTGGGATTCACCCCTCCACTTT. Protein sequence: CASSPPPGQWDSPLHF.

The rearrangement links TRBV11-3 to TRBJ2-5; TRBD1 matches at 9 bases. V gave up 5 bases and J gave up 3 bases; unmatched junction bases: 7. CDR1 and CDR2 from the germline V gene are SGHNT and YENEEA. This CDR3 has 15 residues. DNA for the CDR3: TGTGCCAGCAGCACCACAGGGGGCGGAGAAGAGACCCAGTACTTC. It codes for CASSTTGGGEETQYF.

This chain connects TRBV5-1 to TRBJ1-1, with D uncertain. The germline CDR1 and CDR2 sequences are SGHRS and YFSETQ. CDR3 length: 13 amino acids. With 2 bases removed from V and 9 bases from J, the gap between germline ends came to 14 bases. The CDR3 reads CASSLCQRDKAFF. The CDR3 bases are TGCGCCAGCAGCTTATGTCAGCGGGATAAAGCTTTCTTT.

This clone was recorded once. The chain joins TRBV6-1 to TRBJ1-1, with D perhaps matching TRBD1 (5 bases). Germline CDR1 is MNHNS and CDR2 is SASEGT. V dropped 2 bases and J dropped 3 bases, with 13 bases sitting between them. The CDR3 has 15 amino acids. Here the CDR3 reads CASSEIWGGDTEAFF. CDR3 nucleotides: TGTGCCAGCAGTGAAATCTGGGGCGGGGACACTGAAGCTTTCTTT.

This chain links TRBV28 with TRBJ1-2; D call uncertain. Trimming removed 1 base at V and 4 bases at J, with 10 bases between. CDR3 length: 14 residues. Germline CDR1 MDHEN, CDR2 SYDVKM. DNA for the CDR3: TGTGCCAGCAGTTTATCCGGGAGATTCTATGGCTACACCTTC. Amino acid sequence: CASSLSGRFYGYTF.

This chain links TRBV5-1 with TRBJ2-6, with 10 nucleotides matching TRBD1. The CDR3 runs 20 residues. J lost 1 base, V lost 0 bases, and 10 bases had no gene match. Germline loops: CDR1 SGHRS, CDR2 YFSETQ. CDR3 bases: TGCGCCAGCAGCTTGGCTTTCAAAGGGACAGGGGTGTCTGGGGCCAACGTCCTGACTTTC. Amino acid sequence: CASSLAFKGTGVSGANVLTF.

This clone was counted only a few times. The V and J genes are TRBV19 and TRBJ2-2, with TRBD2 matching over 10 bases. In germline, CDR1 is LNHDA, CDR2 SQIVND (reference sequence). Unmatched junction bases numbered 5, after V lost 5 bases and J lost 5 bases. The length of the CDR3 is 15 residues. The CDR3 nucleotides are TGTGCCAGTAGTCGTAGCGGGAGGCAGACCGGGGAGCTGTTTTTT. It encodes CASSRSGRQTGELFF. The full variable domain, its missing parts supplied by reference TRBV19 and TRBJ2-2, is DGGITQSPKYLFRKEGQNVTLSCEQNLNHDAMYWYRQDPGQGLRLIYYSQIVNDFQKGDIAEGYSVSREKKESFPLTVTSAQKNPTAFYLCASSRSGRQTGELFFGEGSRLTVL.

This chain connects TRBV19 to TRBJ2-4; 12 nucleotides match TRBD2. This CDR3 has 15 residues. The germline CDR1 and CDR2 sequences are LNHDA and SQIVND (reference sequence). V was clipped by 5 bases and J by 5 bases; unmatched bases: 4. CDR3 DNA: TGTGCCAGTAGTGAGACTAGCGGGGGTGAAAACATTCAGTACTTC. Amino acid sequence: CASSETSGGENIQYF.

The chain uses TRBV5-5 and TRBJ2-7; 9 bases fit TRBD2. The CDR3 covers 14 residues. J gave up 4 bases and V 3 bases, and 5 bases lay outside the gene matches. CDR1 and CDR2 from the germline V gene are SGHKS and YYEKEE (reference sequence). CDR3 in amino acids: CASSWGLAGYEQYF. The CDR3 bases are TGTGCCAGCAGCTGGGGGCTAGCGGGATACGAGCAGTACTTC.

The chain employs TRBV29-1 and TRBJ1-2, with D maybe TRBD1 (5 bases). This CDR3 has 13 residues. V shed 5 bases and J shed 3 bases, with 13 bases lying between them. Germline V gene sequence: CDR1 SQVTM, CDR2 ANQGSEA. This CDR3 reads CSVIRGVDYGYTF. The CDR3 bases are TGCAGCGTTATTCGGGGGGTTGACTATGGCTACACCTTC. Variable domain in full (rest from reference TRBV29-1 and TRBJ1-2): SAVISQKPSRDICQRGTSLTIQCQVDSQVTMMFWYRQQPGQSLTLIATANQGSEATYESGFVIDKFPISRPNLTFSTLTVSNMSPEDSSIYLCSVIRGVDYGYTFGSGTRLTVV.

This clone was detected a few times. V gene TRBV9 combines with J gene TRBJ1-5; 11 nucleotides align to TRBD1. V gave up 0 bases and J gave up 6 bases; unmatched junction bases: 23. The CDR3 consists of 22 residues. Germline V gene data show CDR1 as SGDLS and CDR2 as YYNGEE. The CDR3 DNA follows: TGTGCCAGCAGCGTAGGTCCGAGGCTCGGGACTGTGGGACAGGGGGTTGGTCAGCCCCAGCATTTT. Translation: CASSVGPRLGTVGQGVGQPQHF.

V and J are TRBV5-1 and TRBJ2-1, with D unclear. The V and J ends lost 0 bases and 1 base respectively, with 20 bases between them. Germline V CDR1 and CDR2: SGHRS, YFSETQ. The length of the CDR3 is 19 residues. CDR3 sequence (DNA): TGCGCCAGCAGCTTGGGTGAGCGCAATTACTTAAATTCCTACAATGAGCAGTTCTTC. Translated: CASSLGERNYLNSYNEQFF.

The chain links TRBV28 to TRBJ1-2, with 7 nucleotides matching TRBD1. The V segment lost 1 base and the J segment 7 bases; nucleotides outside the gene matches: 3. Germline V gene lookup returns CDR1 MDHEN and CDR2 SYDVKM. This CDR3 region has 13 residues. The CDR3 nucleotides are TGTGCCAGCAGTTTATTTACAGGGGTTGGCTACACCTTC. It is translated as CASSLFTGVGYTF.

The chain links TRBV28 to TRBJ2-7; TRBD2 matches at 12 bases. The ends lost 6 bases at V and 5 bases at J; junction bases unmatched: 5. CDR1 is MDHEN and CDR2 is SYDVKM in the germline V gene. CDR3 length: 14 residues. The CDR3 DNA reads TGTGCCAGCAGCGATGGACTAGCGGGGAACGAGCAGTACTTC. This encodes CASSDGLAGNEQYF.